The 27 T cell receptor beta chains presented below share a single source sample, sequenced in a study of identical twins. MiXCR, run by TCRdb on the 5' RACE reads, gives a single entry per CDR3 protein. Of 450,000 or so distinct CDR3 sequences listed, 12% to 15% are singletons. This sample was also put to use in a study of yellow fever vaccine responses in identical twins.

The sequencing input was CD4+ T cells sorted from blood. All receptors come from a woman aged 18-35 years in good health.

This rearrangement joins TRBV20-1 to TRBJ2-1, with 14 bases lining up with TRBD2. With 7 bases clipped from V and 6 bases from J, the junction kept 8 bases outside the gene matches. This CDR3 region has 15 residues. Germline CDR1 reads DFQATT; CDR2 reads SNEGSKA (reference sequence). The CDR3 DNA reads as TGCAGTGGCAGGGGGACTAGCGGGAGAGGCAATGAGCAGTTCTTC. Translated, it gives CSGRGTSGRGNEQFF.

This clonotype appeared a few times. The V gene is TRBV7-6, the J gene TRBJ1-3; D may be TRBD1 (5 bases). V dropped 5 bases and J dropped 2 bases, with 16 bases sitting between them. CDR1 SGHVS and CDR2 FNYEAQ come from the germline V gene. This CDR3 has 16 residues. DNA of the CDR3: TGTGCCAGCAGCCAGGGACCGCTGAAGGCTGGAAACACCATATATTTT. Its translation is CASSQGPLKAGNTIYF.

This clonotype has just a few counts. The rearrangement links TRBV5-1 to TRBJ1-2; 7 nucleotides align to TRBD1. Germline V CDR1 and CDR2: SGHRS, YFSETQ. V shed 4 bases, J shed 7 bases, and the junction held 10 bases outside the gene matches. This CDR3 has 14 amino acids. The CDR3 sequence: CASSLRQGYGGYTF. The CDR3 DNA reads TGCGCCAGCAGCCTCAGACAGGGTTACGGTGGCTACACCTTC.

The chain is built from TRBV5-1 and TRBJ2-1, with D possibly TRBD1 on 6 matching bases. The ends were cut back, 1 base at V and 3 bases at J, with 8 bases in the middle. Germline CDR1 is SGHRS and CDR2 is YFSETQ. This CDR3 has 14 amino acids. The CDR3 here is CASSLQGIYNEQFF. The CDR3 bases are TGCGCCAGCAGCTTGCAGGGGATCTACAATGAGCAGTTCTTC.

This clonotype has a handful of counts. CDR3 in DNA: TGTGCCAGCAGCTTAGGGCATACGGAGGCGGAGACCCAGTACTTC. Translated: CASSLGHTEAETQYF. The rearrangement joins TRBV7-9 to TRBJ2-5, with a tentative D call TRBD2 (5 bases). Trimming cost V 1 base and J 5 bases, with 14 bases left between them. This CDR3 is 15 amino acids long. Germline CDR1 SEHNR, CDR2 FQNEAQ (reference sequence). Based on the CDR3 plus reference TRBV7-9 and TRBJ2-5, the full variable domain is DTGVSQNPRHKITKRGQNVTFRCDPISEHNRLYWYRQTLGQGPEFLTYFQNEAQLEKSRLLSDRFSAERPKGSFSTLEIQRTEQGDSAMYLCASSLGHTEAETQYFGPGTRLLVL.

A note on this clonotype: A much larger clone sits a single nucleotide away, making a read error possible. The chain links TRBV12-3 or TRBV12-4 to TRBJ2-2, with 8 nucleotides matching TRBD1. The CDR3 consists of 15 residues. The trim removed 7 bases at V and 6 bases at J, leaving 10 bases unmatched. The CDR3 reads CASTPWDRNPGELFF. The CDR3 DNA sequence: TGTGCCAGCACCCCCTGGGACAGGAATCCCGGGGAGCTGTTTTTT.

The chain carries TRBV18 and TRBJ2-1; a possible D gene is TRBD1 (5 bases). CDR3 size: 15 residues. The V end lost 3 bases, the J end lost 6 bases, and 15 bases lay between the germline ends. The V gene's germline CDR1 is KGHSH and CDR2 LQKENI. The CDR3 loop is CASSPQSGLSNEQFF. CDR3 coding DNA: TGTGCCAGCTCACCGCAATCAGGGCTCAGCAATGAGCAGTTCTTC.

This chain uses TRBV6-2 or TRBV6-3 with TRBJ2-1; D may be TRBD2 (5 bases). The CDR3 covers 15 residues. Per germline, CDR1 MNHEY and CDR2 SVGEGT. The V end was cut by 2 bases, the J end by 3 bases, with 11 bases between. This CDR3 reads CASSYESGNYNEQFF. CDR3 nucleotides: TGTGCCAGCAGTTACGAATCGGGGAACTACAATGAGCAGTTCTTC.

V is TRBV5-4 and J is TRBJ2-1; D uncertain. Trimming shortened V by 3 bases and J by 7 bases, and 11 bases separated the two germline ends. Germline V CDR1 and CDR2: SGHNT, YYREEE (reference sequence). The CDR3 sequence is 13 residues long. The CDR3 loop reads CASSSTFSNEQFF. CDR3 sequence (DNA): TGTGCCAGCAGCTCAACCTTCAGTAATGAGCAGTTCTTC.

The chain couples TRBV9 to TRBJ2-5, with 7 bases aligning to TRBD1. Germline V gives CDR1 SGDLS, CDR2 YYNGEE. This CDR3 spans 16 amino acids. J lost 1 base, V lost 2 bases, and 8 bases had no gene match. The CDR3 spells CASSVGHGTAQETQYF. The DNA of the CDR3 is TGTGCCAGCAGCGTCGGCCACGGGACAGCCCAAGAGACCCAGTACTTC.

The rearrangement uses TRBV10-3 and TRBJ1-2; 7 nucleotides line up with TRBD1. V dropped 4 bases and J dropped 3; count of bases not matched to a gene: 2. The CDR3 runs 13 residues. Germline V gene lookup returns CDR1 ENHRY and CDR2 SYGVKD. The CDR3 DNA is TGTGCCATCAGTGGGGGACAGTACTATGGCTACACCTTC. It encodes CAISGGQYYGYTF.

The CDR3 loop reads CSVEDRWSTALDTQYF. CDR3 DNA sequence: TGCAGCGTTGAAGATCGTTGGAGTACCGCATTGGATACGCAGTATTTT. The V gene is TRBV29-1, the J gene TRBJ2-3; D not certain. The CDR3 loop spans 16 amino acids. The germline gives CDR1 SQVTM, CDR2 ANQGSEA. The V gene lost 0 bases and the J gene lost 6 bases, with 19 bases spanning the gap.

The chain is built from TRBV7-2 and TRBJ1-1; D might be TRBD1 (5 bases). CDR3 length: 13 amino acids. Looked up from germline, CDR1 is SGHTA and CDR2 is FQGNSA. Trimming took off 1 base at V and 8 bases at J, with 11 bases between the two ends. This CDR3 reads CASSLERGSEAFF. The CDR3 bases are TGTGCCAGCAGCTTAGAGAGGGGATCAGAAGCTTTCTTT. The variable domain in full, with the rest retrieved from reference TRBV7-2 and TRBJ1-1, is GAGVSQSPSNKVTEKGKDVELRCDPISGHTALYWYRQSLGQGLEFLIYFQGNSAPDKSGLPSDRFSAERTGGSVSTLTIQRTQQEDSAVYLCASSLERGSEAFFGQGTRLTVV.

This clonotype appeared a few times. The chain couples TRBV12-3 or TRBV12-4 to TRBJ1-6, with D hard to call. V lost 3 bases and J lost 0, with 6 bases in between. CDR3 size: 15 residues. The CDR3 loop reads CASSFGSSYNSPLHF. The CDR3 DNA follows: TGTGCCAGCAGTTTTGGGAGCTCCTATAATTCACCCCTCCACTTT.

This clonotype was detected a few times. The chain carries TRBV3-1 and TRBJ1-3, with D possibly being TRBD1 (6 bases). The V gene's germline CDR1 is LGHDT and CDR2 YNNKEL (reference sequence). Trimming stripped 4 bases from V and 2 bases from J, with 12 bases between. The CDR3 has 15 amino acids. The CDR3 here is CASSPQTGTGNTIYF. CDR3 coding DNA: TGTGCCAGCAGCCCGCAGACAGGTACTGGAAACACCATATATTTT.

This clonotype was found many times. The gene calls are TRBV19 and TRBJ1-5; D is undetermined. Trimming stripped 0 bases from V and 4 bases from J, with 10 bases between. The germline CDR1 and CDR2 sequences are LNHDA and SQIVND (reference sequence). CDR3 length: 15 amino acids. The chain's CDR3 is CASSIDREGNQPQHF. The CDR3 DNA reads as TGTGCCAGTAGTATAGATCGGGAGGGAAATCAGCCCCAGCATTTT.

This clonotype was observed a handful of times. The genes are TRBV14 and TRBJ2-4; D is undetermined. Germline V lookup: CDR1 SGHDN, CDR2 FVKESK. Trimming shortened V by 0 bases and J by 8 bases, and 8 bases separated the two germline ends. The CDR3 consists of 13 residues. CDR3 amino acids: CASSQEGKDIQYF. CDR3 nucleotides: TGTGCCAGCAGCCAAGAAGGCAAGGACATTCAGTACTTC.

The J gene is TRBJ2-2, the V gene TRBV10-2; 9 positions agree with TRBD2. The CDR3 extends over 17 amino acids. Germline CDR1 WSHSY, CDR2 SAAADI. The J segment lost 4 bases and the V segment lost 4 bases, leaving 10 bases of the junction unmatched. In nucleotides, the CDR3 is TGCGCCAGCAGTGGAGCCCTAGCGGGAAGGGCCACCGGGGAGCTGTTTTTT. Encoded protein: CASSGALAGRATGELFF.

This clonotype was counted between two and nine times. The chain has TRBV6-1 and TRBJ2-5; a weak D match, TRBD2 (5 bases). Germline loops: CDR1 MNHNS, CDR2 SASEGT. V shed 5 bases and J shed 1 base, with 11 bases lying between them. The CDR3 spans 14 residues. The CDR3 DNA is TGTGCCAGCAGTCTCGGGGTACTCCAAGAGACCCAGTACTTC. Translated, it gives CASSLGVLQETQYF.

The table lists this clonotype with many counts. This chain links TRBV20-1 with TRBJ2-7, with 7 bases that match TRBD1. The trim removed 5 bases at V and 0 bases at J, leaving 7 bases unmatched. The CDR3 runs 14 residues. Germline CDR1 is DFQATT and CDR2 is SNEGSKA (reference sequence). The CDR3 spells CSALKTGPSYEQYF. The CDR3 DNA sequence: TGCAGTGCTCTAAAGACAGGGCCCTCCTACGAGCAGTACTTC.

In this sample, this clonotype turned up a few times. The chain joins TRBV6-5 to TRBJ2-7; TRBD1 matches 7 bases. CDR3 length: 14 amino acids. Trimming cost V 4 bases and J 4 bases; bases outside gene matches: 7. CDR1 and CDR2 (germline): MNHEY, SVGAGI. CDR3 DNA sequence: TGTGCCAGCAGTTCCCTACAGGGGACATACGAGCAGTACTTC. Encoded protein: CASSSLQGTYEQYF.

This clonotype was found a few times. The chain combines TRBV29-1 with TRBJ1-4, with unresolved D. Germline V lookup: CDR1 SQVTM, CDR2 ANQGSEA. The CDR3 is made up of 12 amino acids. V was clipped by 2 bases and J by 10 bases, with 11 bases between them. The DNA for the CDR3 is TGCAGCGTTGAATCATCCAGTGGAAAACTGTTTTTT. The encoded protein is CSVESSSGKLFF. The variable domain in full, completed from reference TRBV29-1 and TRBJ1-4, reads SAVISQKPSRDICQRGTSLTIQCQVDSQVTMMFWYRQQPGQSLTLIATANQGSEATYESGFVIDKFPISRPNLTFSTLTVSNMSPEDSSIYLCSVESSSGKLFFGSGTQLSVL.

This chain uses TRBV20-1 with TRBJ2-3; D perhaps matches TRBD2 (6 bases). V lost 2 bases to trimming and J lost 6 bases, with 21 bases between them. The CDR3 spans 16 residues. Germline CDR1 and CDR2: DFQATT and SNEGSKA (reference sequence). The CDR3: CSARPTTSFGADTQYF. The CDR3 DNA sequence: TGCAGTGCTAGACCTACCACTAGCTTTGGGGCGGATACGCAGTATTTT.

Many counts were recorded for this clonotype. The chain is built from TRBV20-1 and TRBJ2-7; the match to TRBD1 covers 11 bases. The CDR3 is 14 residues long. CDR1 is DFQATT, CDR2 SNEGSKA, per germline (reference sequence). Unmatched junction bases numbered 5, after V lost 3 bases and J lost 4 bases. The CDR3 is CSASRDRGSYEQYF. CDR3 sequence (DNA): TGCAGTGCTAGTAGGGACAGGGGGTCGTACGAGCAGTACTTC.

CDR3 residues: CASSQDTLGNQPQHF. The CDR3 nucleotides read TGTGCCAGCAGCCAAGATACCCTTGGGAATCAGCCCCAGCATTTT. The V call is TRBV3-1, the J call TRBJ1-5, with D unclear. The germline V and J ends were trimmed by 0 bases and 4 bases, with 10 bases remaining between them. This CDR3 spans 15 amino acids. Germline V gene lookup returns CDR1 LGHDT and CDR2 YNNKEL (reference sequence).

This clonotype was seen more than once but under ten times. The chain is built from TRBV18 and TRBJ2-1; 8 bases line up with TRBD1. J lost 4 bases, V lost 3 bases, and 5 bases had no gene match. The CDR3 is 15 amino acids. CDR1 KGHSH and CDR2 LQKENI come from the germline V gene. CDR3 in amino acids: CASSPIGQGYNEQFF. In DNA, the CDR3 is TGTGCCAGCTCACCGATAGGACAGGGTTACAATGAGCAGTTCTTC.

This clonotype has more than one count but fewer than ten. This chain links TRBV7-8 with TRBJ2-7; TRBD2 agrees at 8 bases. This CDR3 has 14 amino acids. Germline V gene sequence: CDR1 SGHVS, CDR2 FQNEAQ. V lost 1 base and J lost 7; bases outside the gene matches: 6. DNA of the CDR3: TGTGCCAGCAGCTTAGGCGACGGGAGGGGTGAGCAGTACTTC. It yields the protein CASSLGDGRGEQYF.